One sample yielded the 26 T cell receptor beta chains listed below, sequenced in a study of blood T cell repertoires in COVID-19. Profiling relied on immunoSEQ multiplex PCR, and the TCRdb table lists in-frame clones only, not all of them. The sample holds 270,000 or so clones, roughly 88% seen once. Sequenced sample: peripheral blood. Source of these receptors: a woman aged 25 to 39 with active or convalescent COVID-19.

The V call is TRBV28, the J call TRBJ1-1; a weak D match, TRBD1 (5 bases). V shed 3 bases and J shed 6 bases, with 11 bases lying between them. The CDR3 is 13 amino acids. Looked up from germline, CDR1 is MDHEN and CDR2 is SYDVKM. CDR3 residues: CASSLSRGAEAFF. CDR3 DNA: TGTGCCAGCAGTTTGTCCCGGGGGGCTGAAGCTTTCTTT.

This clone has only a few counts. This sequence joins TRBV28 and TRBJ2-7; 7 nucleotides line up with TRBD1. Trimming took 7 bases from V and 2 from J; bases not matched to a gene: 2. Germline V CDR1 and CDR2: MDHEN, SYDVKM. This CDR3 comprises 12 residues. In DNA, the CDR3 is TGTGCCAGCACGGGACAGACCTACGAGCAGTACTTC. Its translation is CASTGQTYEQYF.

The chain couples TRBV5-5 to TRBJ1-2, with D possibly TRBD1 on 6 matching bases. V shed 2 bases and J shed 8 bases, with 10 bases lying between them. The CDR3 consists of 12 residues. From germline, CDR1 is SGHKS and CDR2 YYEKEE (reference sequence). CDR3 bases: TGTGCCAGCAGCTTTAACAGGGACGGCTACACCTTC. Its protein product is CASSFNRDGYTF.

The rearrangement links TRBV7-3 to TRBJ2-1; 7 bases align to TRBD1. The CDR3 contains 13 residues. Germline CDR1 SGHTA, CDR2 FQGTGA. V gave up 3 bases and J gave up 9 bases; unmatched junction bases: 5. As DNA, the CDR3 is TGTGCCAGCAGCTTTGACAGGGATGGTGAGCAGTTCTTC. This codes for CASSFDRDGEQFF.

The CDR3 spells CASSLAAAGWDTEAFF. The CDR3 DNA reads TGTGCCAGCAGCTTAGCGGCGGCAGGGTGGGACACTGAAGCTTTCTTT. The chain links TRBV7-8 to TRBJ1-1; tentatively, D is TRBD1 (5 bases). V was cut by 0 bases and J by 3 bases, with 14 bases left in between. Per germline, CDR1 SGHVS and CDR2 FQNEAQ. The CDR3 has 16 amino acids.

The chain joins TRBV11-2 to TRBJ2-1; 7 bases match TRBD1. Per the germline V gene, CDR1 is SGHAT and CDR2 is FQNNGV. After removal of 4 bases from V and 9 bases from J, the junction contained 6 bases not matched to a gene. The CDR3 has 13 amino acids. CDR3 DNA: TGTGCCAGCAGCTCAACAAACAGGGGTGAGCAGTTCTTC. The encoded protein is CASSSTNRGEQFF.

On this clone itself: The same CDR3 arises from other DNA sequences in this sample as well. The V gene is TRBV20-1, the J gene TRBJ1-4; D is possibly TRBD1 (5 bases). CDR1 DFQATT and CDR2 SNEGSKA come from the germline V gene (reference sequence). The CDR3 totals 13 residues. Trimming shortened V by 3 bases and J by 7 bases, and 12 bases separated the two germline ends. The CDR3, as DNA: TGCAGTGCTAGTCTGGCAGGGTCTGAAAAACTGTTTTTT. Translation gives CSASLAGSEKLFF.

A few counts support this clone. The V call is TRBV28, the J call TRBJ1-2; 7 bases are a match to TRBD1. The germline V gene has CDR1 MDHEN and CDR2 SYDVKM. V shed 1 base, J shed 7 bases, and the junction held 12 bases outside the gene matches. The CDR3 runs to 16 residues. The CDR3 protein is CASSLSVGRGRGGYTF. The CDR3 nucleotides read TGTGCCAGCAGTTTATCGGTCGGGAGGGGGCGCGGTGGCTACACCTTC.

Here the CDR3 DNA reads TGTGCTAGTGGTTGGACAGTTTCCCACCCCATAGCAGATACGCAGTATTTT. This codes for CASGWTVSHPIADTQYF. This chain links TRBV12-5 with TRBJ2-3; tentatively, D is TRBD1 (6 bases). The CDR3 loop spans 17 amino acids. Germline V gene lookup returns CDR1 LGHNT and CDR2 FRNRAP. V was shortened by 4 bases and J by 4 bases, with 21 bases between the two germline ends.

The genes are TRBV7-8 and TRBJ1-5; D gene ambiguous. The length of the CDR3 is 15 residues. Per the germline V gene, CDR1 is SGHVS and CDR2 is FQNEAQ. The ends were cut back, 0 bases at V and 3 bases at J, with 9 bases in the middle. CDR3 in amino acids: CASSLAGRLNQPQHF. CDR3 nucleotide sequence: TGTGCCAGCAGCTTAGCTGGCAGGCTCAATCAGCCCCAGCATTTT.

The chain has TRBV6-1 and TRBJ2-5; perhaps TRBD2 as D (6 bases). Germline CDR1 is MNHNS and CDR2 is SASEGT. The CDR3 spans 16 residues. With 1 base removed from V and 5 bases from J, the gap between germline ends came to 17 bases. CDR3 amino acids: CASSEDIGTPRETQYF. The CDR3 DNA follows: TGTGCCAGCAGTGAAGATATTGGGACTCCGCGGGAGACCCAGTACTTC.

The J gene is TRBJ2-4, the V gene TRBV7-9; 7 nucleotides line up with TRBD1. The CDR3 spans 15 residues. Looked up from germline, CDR1 is SEHNR and CDR2 is FQNEAQ (reference sequence). The J segment lost 1 base and the V segment lost 5 bases, leaving 5 bases of the junction unmatched. CDR3 DNA sequence: TGTGCCAGCAGCCTAGGGGGCACGGCCAAAAACATTCAGTACTTC. This translates into CASSLGGTAKNIQYF.

This clone was detected only once. This sequence joins TRBV10-3 and TRBJ2-5; 12 bases are shared with TRBD2. The CDR3 spans 15 residues. V lost 4 bases to trimming and J lost 4 bases; unmatched junction nucleotides: 4. The V gene's germline CDR1 is ENHRY and CDR2 SYGVKD. The CDR3 loop reads CAISASGGAGETQYF. The CDR3 region has the DNA TGTGCCATCAGTGCTAGCGGGGGGGCCGGAGAGACCCAGTACTTC.

The rearrangement uses TRBV7-2 and TRBJ1-5; TRBD1 is a possible D gene (5 bases). Trimming left V 3 bases short and J 5 bases short, with 8 bases between. The length of the CDR3 is 13 residues. Germline V lookup: CDR1 SGHTA, CDR2 FQGNSA. This CDR3 is CASSFTRDQPQHF. The CDR3 DNA is TGTGCCAGCAGCTTTACCAGGGATCAGCCCCAGCATTTT.

The rearrangement links TRBV10-3 to TRBJ1-2, with TRBD1 matching over 7 bases. The CDR3 is 13 residues long. Per the germline V gene, CDR1 is ENHRY and CDR2 is SYGVKD. J was trimmed by 4 bases and V by 8 bases; bases with no gene match: 7. CDR3 DNA: TGTGCCATCGGCTTGGGACAGAGCTATGGCTACACCTTC. Its translation: CAIGLGQSYGYTF.

The chain has TRBV30 and TRBJ1-4; a possible D gene is TRBD1 (5 bases). The germline V gene has CDR1 GTSNPN and CDR2 SVGIG (reference sequence). This CDR3 has 16 amino acids. Trimming stripped 0 bases from V and 0 bases from J, with 11 bases between. Here the CDR3 DNA reads TGTGCCTGGAGTGTAATGACGACAGCAACTAATGAAAAACTGTTTTTT. Translating gives CAWSVMTTATNEKLFF.

The chain recombines TRBV5-1 with TRBJ2-1; D gene unclear. Trimming removed 6 bases at V and 0 bases at J, with 10 bases between. Germline CDR1 and CDR2: SGHRS and YFSETQ. This CDR3 has 14 amino acids. The CDR3 nucleotides are TGCGCCAGCAAAGAAGAGAGCTCCTACAATGAGCAGTTCTTC. Translation gives CASKEESSYNEQFF.

As DNA, the CDR3 is TGTGCCAGCTCACCATTCGAGAGGAGGGGGCTCGGTATAGGTGGCTACACCTTC. Translated, it gives CASSPFERRGLGIGGYTF. This rearrangement joins TRBV18 to TRBJ1-2, with TRBD1 identical over 7 bases. Germline CDR1 and CDR2: KGHSH and LQKENI. The CDR3 consists of 18 residues. J lost 7 bases, V lost 2 bases, and 19 bases had no gene match.

The chain links TRBV7-2 to TRBJ2-3, with 9 nucleotides matching TRBD2. The CDR3 is 15 amino acids. V lost 5 bases and J lost 7; bases outside the gene matches: 10. Germline V gene data show CDR1 as SGHTA and CDR2 as FQGNSA. DNA for the CDR3: TGTGCCAGCAGCATCATAGCGGGGGTGGGGCATACGCAGTATTTT. Protein: CASSIIAGVGHTQYF.

This clone came up once. The chain combines TRBV5-1 with TRBJ2-5; 13 bases are shared with TRBD2. J gave up 5 bases and V 0 bases, and 10 bases lay outside the gene matches. CDR3 length: 18 residues. The V gene's germline CDR1 is SGHRS and CDR2 YFSETQ. CDR3 loop: CASSLEGALAGGPETQYF. DNA for the CDR3: TGCGCCAGCAGCTTGGAAGGGGCACTAGCGGGGGGGCCCGAGACCCAGTACTTC.

This sequence joins TRBV6-1 and TRBJ1-6, with a possible D match to TRBD1 (5 bases). Germline V gene sequence: CDR1 MNHNS, CDR2 SASEGT. With 1 base removed from V and 9 bases from J, the gap between germline ends came to 19 bases. The CDR3 runs 17 residues. CDR3 sequence: CASSEGGLAGFVSPLHF. In nucleotides, the CDR3 is TGTGCCAGCAGTGAAGGGGGCCTTGCAGGATTTGTTTCACCCCTCCACTTT.

This chain joins TRBV18 and TRBJ1-3; possibly TRBD1 for D (6 bases). Trimming shortened V by 3 bases and J by 4 bases, and 16 bases separated the two germline ends. In germline, CDR1 is KGHSH, CDR2 LQKENI. The CDR3 extends over 16 amino acids. The CDR3, as DNA: TGTGCCAGCTCACCCCTTGCCTGGACAGACGGAAACACCATATATTTT. Residues: CASSPLAWTDGNTIYF.

V usage is TRBV30 and J usage is TRBJ1-1, with 12 bases identical to TRBD1. Germline V gene data show CDR1 as GTSNPN and CDR2 as SVGIG (reference sequence). The trim removed 2 bases at V and 7 bases at J, leaving 2 bases unmatched. The CDR3 runs 13 residues. As DNA, the CDR3 is TGTGCCTGGAGTAGGGACAGGGGGCTTGAAGCTTTCTTT. This gives the protein CAWSRDRGLEAFF.

The rearrangement joins TRBV18 to TRBJ2-2; D perhaps matches TRBD1 (6 bases). From germline, CDR1 is KGHSH and CDR2 LQKENI. Trimming removed 0 bases at V and 5 bases at J, with 13 bases between. The CDR3 is 16 amino acids. The CDR3 loop reads CASSPPGQGTTGELFF. DNA of the CDR3: TGTGCCAGCTCACCACCAGGGCAGGGGACGACCGGGGAGCTGTTTTTT.

The V gene is TRBV13, the J gene TRBJ1-3; 7 bases align to TRBD1. The trim removed 6 bases at V and 5 bases at J, leaving 10 bases unmatched. CDR1 and CDR2 from the germline V gene are PRHDT and FYEKMQ (reference sequence). The CDR3 consists of 15 residues. In DNA form, the CDR3 reads TGTGCCAGCAGTACTACGACAGGGAGCCGAAACACCATATATTTT. Protein sequence: CASSTTTGSRNTIYF.

The rearrangement uses TRBV28 and TRBJ2-7; possibly TRBD1 for D (5 bases). The CDR3 length is 16 residues. The V gene's germline CDR1 is MDHEN and CDR2 SYDVKM. The V end was cut by 3 bases, the J end by 3 bases, with 18 bases between. As DNA, the CDR3 is TGTGCCAGCAGTTTGTTCCAGCCTCTTACAGGCTACGAGCAGTACTTC. Translated: CASSLFQPLTGYEQYF.